Below are 8 T cell receptor beta chains sequenced from a single sample in a study of cytomegalovirus exposure and HLA in healthy donors. In the PCR, 60 Vbeta and 13 Jbeta primers were used. Profiling relied on immunoSEQ multiplex PCR, and the TCRdb table lists in-frame clones only, not all of them. This table has about 150,000 clones, 77% appearing once. Sequencing was done on a sample of PBMCs. All receptors derive from a male donor in good health and CMV-seronegative.

This clone has just one count. This sequence joins TRBV5-1 and TRBJ2-1, with a tentative D call TRBD1 (5 bases). Trimming cost V 0 bases and J 10 bases, with 14 bases left between them. Germline assignment: CDR1 SGHRS and CDR2 YFSETQ. The CDR3 is 14 residues long. In DNA, the CDR3 is TGCGCCAGCAGCTTGGGGGCAGGGTCTGAAGAGCAGTTCTTC. Residues: CASSLGAGSEEQFF.

There are a few counts of this clone. The CDR3, as DNA: TGTGCCTGGAGCGGACAGGGGGTTAAAGCTTTCTTT. Translating it yields CAWSGQGVKAFF. This sequence joins TRBV30 and TRBJ1-1; 10 bases line up with TRBD1. J was trimmed by 9 bases and V by 3 bases; bases with no gene match: 4. The CDR3 covers 12 residues. Germline V gene lookup returns CDR1 GTSNPN and CDR2 SVGIG (reference sequence).

This clone was picked up a small number of times. V gene TRBV27 combines with J gene TRBJ2-5; 8 bases are a match to TRBD2. CDR1 and CDR2 from the germline V gene are MNHEY and SMNVEV (reference sequence). The CDR3 has 15 residues. Trimming removed 5 bases from V and 4 bases from J; junction bases left unmatched: 9. Here the CDR3 reads CASSPRGGSGETQYF. In nucleotides, the CDR3 is TGTGCCAGCAGTCCCCGCGGGGGGAGTGGAGAGACCCAGTACTTC.

The chain has TRBV10-2 and TRBJ1-2, with TRBD1 matching over 8 bases. The CDR3 has 15 residues. CDR1 WSHSY and CDR2 SAAADI come from the germline V gene. V gave up 0 bases and J gave up 2 bases; unmatched junction bases: 2. The DNA for the CDR3 is TGCGCCAGCAGTGAGTCTCAGGGGGCAAACTATGGCTACACCTTC. Protein product: CASSESQGANYGYTF.

V is TRBV7-8 and J is TRBJ1-2, with 9 bases identical to TRBD1. V lost 5 bases to trimming and J lost 4 bases; unmatched junction nucleotides: 11. The CDR3 totals 16 residues. Germline V CDR1 and CDR2: SGHVS, FQNEAQ. The CDR3 is CASSVRTGVSAYGYTF. The CDR3 DNA reads TGTGCCAGCAGCGTGCGGACAGGGGTTTCGGCCTATGGCTACACCTTC.

The chain is built from TRBV5-1 and TRBJ1-1; D not resolved. The germline gives CDR1 SGHRS, CDR2 YFSETQ. The CDR3 runs 13 residues. V lost 5 bases, J lost 3 bases, and 11 bases lay in between. CDR3 nucleotide sequence: TGCGCCAGCAGTAAGAGTGGTGACACTGAAGCTTTCTTT. Its protein product is CASSKSGDTEAFF.

This clone was found once. The chain combines TRBV28 with TRBJ1-2; D is perhaps TRBD1 (6 bases). The V end was cut by 3 bases, the J end by 2 bases, with 22 bases between. The V gene's germline CDR1 is MDHEN and CDR2 SYDVKM. The CDR3 is 18 amino acids. Here the CDR3 DNA reads TGTGCCAGCAGTTTCCCCTTGGGGACACGATCCGGAAACTATGGCTACACCTTC. Encoded protein: CASSFPLGTRSGNYGYTF.

This chain connects TRBV5-1 to TRBJ2-7; 9 nucleotides line up with TRBD2. CDR1 and CDR2 (germline): SGHRS, YFSETQ. J lost 4 bases, V lost 3 bases, and 5 bases had no gene match. The length of the CDR3 is 14 residues. The DNA for the CDR3 is TGCGCCAGCAGCTCAGCGGGGGGAGTGTACGAGCAGTACTTC. It specifies CASSSAGGVYEQYF.